Sequencing of this TCR beta chain was carried out in a study of radiotherapy plus CTLA-4 blockade in lung cancer. General study points: TCR clones originating in tumors grew in number in blood after radiotherapy plus ipilimumab.

With 7 bases clipped from V and 7 bases from J, the junction kept 12 bases outside the gene matches. Germline V gene data show CDR1 as SNHLY and CDR2 as FYNNEI. The CDR3 contains 14 residues. Method: immunoSEQ multiplex PCR; TCRdb's copy keeps in-frame clones and lacks some. The sample consists of approximately 50,000 clones, 75% to 90% of them appearing once. Points on this clone: Its matching antigen is unknown.

The chain uses TRBV2 and TRBJ1-1; 7 positions match TRBD1. The sequences come from peripheral blood, collected from a patient treated with radiotherapy plus ipilimumab. The TCR comes from a human donor with non-small cell lung cancer that progressed on radiotherapy plus ipilimumab. Some clones in this sample may be carry-over from other donors' samples. Here the CDR3 DNA reads TGTGCCAGCACCATCGAGGGGGCGACCGGTGAAGCTTTCTTT. It codes for CASTIEGATGEAFF.